These 21 T cell receptor beta chains were all obtained from the same sample, sequenced in a study of cytotoxic CD8 clonotypes in ibrutinib-treated CLL. TCRdb keeps only in-frame clones here, not all; method: immunoSEQ multiplex PCR. The sample has about 140,000 clones; approximately 80% are singletons. The sample here was PBMCs, taken after 12 months of ibrutinib treatment. These receptors were taken from a human donor with chronic lymphocytic leukemia.

The J gene is TRBJ2-7, the V gene TRBV7-9; D uncertain. V shed 4 bases and J shed 2 bases, with 3 bases lying between them. Germline CDR1 SEHNR, CDR2 FQNEAQ (reference sequence). The CDR3 is 11 residues long. The DNA for the CDR3 is TGTGCCAGCAGCTACGCCTACGAGCAGTACTTC. Protein product: CASSYAYEQYF. The full variable domain, rest sourced from reference TRBV7-9 and TRBJ2-7, is DTGVSQNPRHKITKRGQNVTFRCDPISEHNRLYWYRQTLGQGPEFLTYFQNEAQLEKSRLLSDRFSAERPKGSFSTLEIQRTEQGDSAMYLCASSYAYEQYFGPGTRLTVT.

V and J are TRBV9 and TRBJ2-5; D not certain. Judging by the DNA end, TRBJ2-7 fits better; the J call may be wrong. Looked up from germline, CDR1 is SGDLS and CDR2 is YYNGEE. The CDR3 contains 13 residues. The CDR3 bases are TGTGCCAGCAGCGTAACGGGTGACTACGAGCAGTACTTC. Its translation is CASSVTGDYEQYF.

The chain recombines TRBV19 with TRBJ2-3; no clear D. Germline assignment: CDR1 LNHDA and CDR2 SQIVND (reference sequence). CDR3 length: 12 amino acids. Trimming removed 4 bases at V and 3 bases at J, with 5 bases between. The CDR3 protein is CASSTRTDTQYF. CDR3 DNA: TGTGCCAGTAGTACTAGAACAGATACGCAGTATTTT.

J is TRBJ2-3 and V is TRBV6-6, with D possibly being TRBD2 (5 bases). Germline lookup yields CDR1 MNHNY and CDR2 SVGAGI (reference sequence). The CDR3 totals 13 residues. This CDR3 reads CAAWGARTDTQYF. CDR3 in DNA: TGTGCAGCCTGGGGAGCCCGCACAGATACGCAGTATTTT.

In this sample, this clone turned up once. This chain links TRBV7-2 with TRBJ1-1, with TRBD1 as a possible D gene (6 bases). CDR1 SGHTA and CDR2 FQGNSA come from the germline V gene. V shed 3 bases and J shed 11 bases, with 16 bases lying between them. CDR3 length: 13 residues. CDR3 in DNA: TGTGCCAGCAGCTTTCGGGACACCCTAGGGGCTTTCTTT. Translated: CASSFRDTLGAFF.

This clone was seen only a few times. The genes are TRBV6-4 and TRBJ2-6; D might be TRBD1 or TRBD2, each matching 6 bases. Germline values: CDR1 MRHNA, CDR2 SNTAGT. The CDR3 contains 16 residues. Trimming pared 0 bases from V and 4 bases from J, leaving 10 bases between. CDR3 region: CASSDSGGHGANVLTF. The CDR3 nucleotides read TGTGCCAGCAGTGACTCTGGGGGGCACGGGGCCAACGTCCTGACTTTC.

The genes are TRBV5-1 and TRBJ1-1; D ambiguous. The V gene lost 3 bases and the J gene lost 5 bases, with 11 bases spanning the gap. The CDR3 is made up of 13 amino acids. Looked up from germline, CDR1 is SGHRS and CDR2 is YFSETQ. As DNA, the CDR3 is TGCGCCAGCAGCTCCTCAGTGGAAACTGAAGCTTTCTTT. Translation: CASSSSVETEAFF. The variable domain in full, with the rest retrieved from reference TRBV5-1 and TRBJ1-1, is KAGVTQTPRYLIKTRGQQVTLSCSPISGHRSVSWYQQTPGQGLQFLFEYFSETQRNKGNFPGRFSGRQFSNSRSEMNVSTLELGDSALYLCASSSSVETEAFFGQGTRLTVV.

V usage is TRBV4-3 and J usage is TRBJ1-2, with D perhaps TRBD1 (6 bases). V was shortened by 2 bases and J by 4 bases, with 14 bases between the two germline ends. Germline-derived CDR1 and CDR2 are LGHNA and YSLEER. The CDR3 runs 15 residues. The CDR3 loop reads CASSQQGTTGYGYTF. The CDR3 bases are TGCGCCAGCAGCCAACAAGGGACAACTGGCTATGGCTACACCTTC.

The chain recombines TRBV19 with TRBJ2-3, with D tentatively TRBD1 (5 bases). With 3 bases removed from V and 6 bases from J, the gap between germline ends came to 13 bases. The CDR3 contains 14 residues. From germline, CDR1 is LNHDA and CDR2 SQIVND (reference sequence). CDR3 in DNA: TGTGCCAGTAGTATGTACAGGTTAAAGGATACGCAGTATTTT. Protein sequence: CASSMYRLKDTQYF.

J is TRBJ1-5 and V is TRBV30; 9 bases match TRBD1. This CDR3 region has 14 residues. Germline V gene lookup returns CDR1 GTSNPN and CDR2 SVGIG (reference sequence). With 1 base clipped from V and 7 bases from J, the junction kept 5 bases outside the gene matches. The CDR3 is CAWSEGQGGQPQHF. CDR3 sequence (DNA): TGTGCCTGGAGTGAGGGACAGGGCGGGCAGCCCCAGCATTTT.

The gene calls are TRBV30 and TRBJ1-3; 9 bases match TRBD1. J lost 4 bases, V lost 7 bases, and 5 bases had no gene match. CDR1 and CDR2 (germline): GTSNPN, SVGIG (reference sequence). This CDR3 is built from 13 residues. The CDR3 DNA is TGTGCCTTACAGGGGGCGATCGGAAACACCATATATTTT. Translation gives CALQGAIGNTIYF. The full variable domain, rest sourced from reference TRBV30 and TRBJ1-3, is SQTIHQWPATLVQPVGSPLSLECTVEGTSNPNLYWYRQAAGRGLQLLFYSVGIGQISSEVPQNLSASRPQDRQFILSSKKLLLSDSGFYLCALQGAIGNTIYFGEGSWLTVV.

V is TRBV7-9 and J is TRBJ1-4; D is undetermined. V was shortened by 1 base and J by 10 bases, with 16 bases between the two germline ends. This CDR3 is 15 amino acids long. Germline V gene lookup returns CDR1 SEHNR and CDR2 FQNEAQ (reference sequence). CDR3 protein: CASSLVYTHGGKLFF. CDR3 DNA sequence: TGTGCCAGCAGCTTAGTATACACGCACGGAGGAAAACTGTTTTTT.

The chain joins TRBV5-5 to TRBJ2-1, with D maybe TRBD2 (6 bases). The ends were cut back, 5 bases at V and 7 bases at J, with 25 bases in the middle. Germline values: CDR1 SGHKS, CDR2 YYEKEE (reference sequence). CDR3 length equals 17 residues. The CDR3 protein is CASSPTFGASVWNEQFF. The CDR3 DNA is TGTGCCAGCAGTCCGACATTTGGGGCTAGCGTATGGAATGAGCAGTTCTTC.

This rearrangement joins TRBV21-1 to TRBJ1-1; the table names TRBD1, a call not compared with the DNA. TRBV21-1 counts as a pseudogene. The CDR3 consists of 18 residues. The chain's CDR3 is CASSKVDRGGLGNTEAFF. The DNA of the CDR3 is TGTGCCAGCAGCAAAGTAGACAGGGGAGGCCTGGGAAACACTGAAGCTTTCTTT.

J is TRBJ1-3 and V is TRBV27; tentative D call: TRBD1 (5 bases). V dropped 10 bases and J dropped 4 bases, with 17 bases sitting between them. Germline assignment: CDR1 MNHEY and CDR2 SMNVEV (reference sequence). The CDR3 spans 14 residues. CDR3 sequence: CATSPGAPGNTIYF. The CDR3 DNA follows: TGTGCCACCTCTCCCGGGGCCCCCGGAAACACCATATATTTT.

This clone has more than one count but fewer than ten. The chain uses TRBV27 and TRBJ1-1; D uncertain. CDR1 and CDR2 (germline): MNHEY, SMNVEV (reference sequence). Trimming removed 5 bases at V and 4 bases at J, with 11 bases between. There are 13 residues in the CDR3. CDR3 DNA: TGTGCCAGCAGTAATCCGGGGAGCACTGAAGCTTTCTTT. It yields the protein CASSNPGSTEAFF.

The chain couples TRBV18 to TRBJ2-7; 12 bases agree with TRBD1. The CDR3 consists of 15 residues. CDR1 and CDR2 (germline): KGHSH, LQKENI. V shed 3 bases, J shed 3 bases, and the junction held 3 bases outside the gene matches. The CDR3 DNA reads as TGTGCCAGCTCACCGGGACAGGGGGCCCACTACGAGCAGTACTTC. Encoded protein: CASSPGQGAHYEQYF.

The rearrangement joins TRBV30 to TRBJ2-2; no clear D gene. V was cut by 2 bases and J by 1 base, with 8 bases left in between. This CDR3 comprises 14 residues. Germline assignment: CDR1 GTSNPN and CDR2 SVGIG (reference sequence). CDR3 in amino acids: CAWSPKLNTGELFF. The CDR3 DNA reads TGTGCCTGGAGTCCTAAATTGAACACCGGGGAGCTGTTTTTT.

The J gene is TRBJ1-6, the V gene TRBV27; the D gene is possibly TRBD1 (5 bases). The germline V gene has CDR1 MNHEY and CDR2 SMNVEV (reference sequence). Trimming cost V 0 bases and J 8 bases, with 11 bases left between them. This CDR3 is built from 15 residues. The CDR3 protein is CASSLSGVIYSPLHF. The CDR3 nucleotides read TGTGCCAGCAGTTTATCGGGGGTAATTTATTCACCCCTCCACTTT.

The chain links TRBV9 to TRBJ1-5; 9 bases line up with TRBD1. The V and J ends lost 3 bases and 7 bases, in that order; junction bases with no gene match: 5. This CDR3 is built from 14 residues. Germline lookup yields CDR1 SGDLS and CDR2 YYNGEE. The CDR3 region has the DNA TGTGCCAGCAGCGAGACAGGGGGGGTCCAGCCCCAGCATTTT. Its translation is CASSETGGVQPQHF.

The rearrangement joins TRBV4-1 to TRBJ2-1; weak D call: TRBD2 (6 bases). This CDR3 contains 14 residues. V was cut by 4 bases and J by 4 bases, with 11 bases left in between. Germline-derived CDR1 and CDR2 are MGHRA and YSYEKL. CDR3: CASSPGLGYNEQFF. The CDR3 nucleotides are TGCGCCAGCAGCCCGGGACTGGGATACAATGAGCAGTTCTTC.